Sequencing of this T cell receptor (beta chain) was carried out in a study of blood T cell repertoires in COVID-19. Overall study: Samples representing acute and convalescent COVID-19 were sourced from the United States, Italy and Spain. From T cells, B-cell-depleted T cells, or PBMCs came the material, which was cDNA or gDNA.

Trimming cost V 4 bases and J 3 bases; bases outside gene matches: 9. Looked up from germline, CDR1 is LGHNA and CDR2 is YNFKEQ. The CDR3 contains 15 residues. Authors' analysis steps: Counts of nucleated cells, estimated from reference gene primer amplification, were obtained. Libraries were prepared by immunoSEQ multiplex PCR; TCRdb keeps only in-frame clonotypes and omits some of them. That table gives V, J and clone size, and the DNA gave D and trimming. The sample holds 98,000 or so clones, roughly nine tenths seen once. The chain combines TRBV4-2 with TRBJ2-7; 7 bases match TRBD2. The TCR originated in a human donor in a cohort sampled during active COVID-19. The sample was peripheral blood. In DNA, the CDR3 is TGTGCCAGCAGCCCACCGGGAGGATTGAACTACGAGCAGTACTTC. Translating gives CASSPPGGLNYEQYF.